Following are 27 T cell receptor beta chains from one sample sequenced in a study of T cells after yellow fever vaccination. TCRdb analysed the 5' RACE reads with MiXCR anew, one entry per CDR3 protein. The repertoire holds hundreds of thousands of distinct CDR3 sequences, with roughly 3.5% as singletons. This material consisted of PBMCs, taken on the day of the yellow fever booster vaccination. The receptor set was obtained from a young man who received the YFV17D yellow fever vaccine.

This clonotype was seen repeatedly, ten times or more. The chain combines TRBV5-1 with TRBJ2-5, with 7 bases lining up with TRBD1. The CDR3 runs to 16 residues. Germline trimming cut 4 bases from V and 2 bases from J; bases unmatched to any gene: 11. The V gene's germline CDR1 is SGHRS and CDR2 YFSETQ. CDR3 bases: TGCGCCAGCAGCCCCGGGACAGCCTGGGGGCAAGAGACCCAGTACTTC. Translation: CASSPGTAWGQETQYF.

As DNA, the CDR3 is TGTGCCAGCAGCCGCCCCCTTAGCGGGGGCACAGATACGCAGTATTTT. Protein sequence: CASSRPLSGGTDTQYF. The gene calls are TRBV7-9 and TRBJ2-3; 8 bases map to TRBD2. Germline lookup yields CDR1 SEHNR and CDR2 FQNEAQ (reference sequence). The V segment lost 5 bases and the J segment 1 base; nucleotides outside the gene matches: 8. This CDR3 has 16 amino acids.

This rearrangement joins TRBV5-1 to TRBJ2-1; 7 bases match TRBD2. Germline assignment: CDR1 SGHRS and CDR2 YFSETQ. The CDR3 consists of 15 residues. Germline trimming cut 4 bases from V and 5 bases from J; bases unmatched to any gene: 9. The CDR3 region has the DNA TGCGCCAGCAGCCCGGATGGGGGGGGGGACAATGAGCAGTTCTTC. It codes for CASSPDGGGDNEQFF.

This clonotype was observed at least ten times. The chain links TRBV7-6 to TRBJ2-1; D remains ambiguous. Germline V gives CDR1 SGHVS, CDR2 FNYEAQ. V was trimmed by 0 bases and J by 6 bases, leaving 12 bases between them. The CDR3 has 15 amino acids. The CDR3 DNA reads as TGTGCCAGCAGCTTAGCCCCTACCTCGGGCAATGAGCAGTTCTTC. It codes for CASSLAPTSGNEQFF.

The chain carries TRBV9 and TRBJ1-5; possibly TRBD1 for D (5 bases). V was cut by 2 bases and J by 6 bases, with 24 bases left in between. Looked up from germline, CDR1 is SGDLS and CDR2 is YYNGEE. The CDR3 is made up of 18 amino acids. CDR3 loop: CASSVPVGGGPRGQPQHF. DNA for the CDR3: TGTGCCAGCAGCGTTCCGGTCGGCGGTGGCCCGAGGGGTCAGCCCCAGCATTTT.

The chain recombines TRBV12-3 or TRBV12-4 with TRBJ2-3; D tentatively fits TRBD1 or TRBD2 (6 bases each). V lost 7 bases and J lost 2, with 16 bases in between. The CDR3 spans 15 residues. The CDR3 nucleotides are TGTGCCAGCACTCCTCCGGGGGCGGACACAGATACGCAGTATTTT. Protein: CASTPPGADTDTQYF.

This clonotype was counted ten times or more. The chain recombines TRBV15 with TRBJ1-1, with D perhaps TRBD1 (5 bases). CDR3 length: 13 amino acids. The ends were cut back, 5 bases at V and 11 bases at J, with 18 bases in the middle. Germline CDR1 LNHNV, CDR2 YYDKDF (reference sequence). The DNA for the CDR3 is TGTGCCACCAGCTCAGGGCCCCTGTCGGATGCTTTCTTT. It codes for CATSSGPLSDAFF.

This chain connects TRBV6-4 to TRBJ1-2; tentatively, D is TRBD1 (6 bases). Germline CDR1 MRHNA, CDR2 SNTAGT. V lost 2 bases to trimming and J lost 5 bases, with 12 bases between them. The CDR3 is 14 amino acids. The CDR3 DNA sequence: TGTGCCAGCAGTGACCCATCTAGGGGGTATGGCTACACCTTC. This codes for CASSDPSRGYGYTF.

This clonotype has a count of ten or more. The J gene is TRBJ1-2, the V gene TRBV7-2; no clear D. The CDR3 consists of 14 residues. CDR1 is SGHTA and CDR2 is FQGNSA in the germline V gene. Trimming took 5 bases from V and 6 from J, leaving 16 bases between them. CDR3 region: CASSGGLRVDGYTF. CDR3 coding DNA: TGTGCCAGCAGCGGCGGCCTCCGAGTGGATGGCTACACCTTC.

CDR3 DNA sequence: TGTGCCAGCTCCCCTCGCCCTTGGTATTCCCCGAACACCGGGGAGCTGTTTTTT. Translated, it gives CASSPRPWYSPNTGELFF. The rearrangement joins TRBV7-9 to TRBJ2-2; D is undetermined. The CDR3 is made up of 18 amino acids. Per germline, CDR1 SEHNR and CDR2 FQNEAQ (reference sequence). With 8 bases removed from V and 0 bases from J, the gap between germline ends came to 22 bases.

This clonotype was observed many times. The chain combines TRBV12-3 or TRBV12-4 with TRBJ2-1, with D unresolved. V was trimmed by 6 bases and J by 5 bases, leaving 11 bases between them. The CDR3 loop spans 13 amino acids. The CDR3 loop is CASRLRADNEQFF. The DNA of the CDR3 is TGTGCCAGCAGATTACGTGCAGACAATGAGCAGTTCTTC.

This clonotype was recorded a few times. The gene calls are TRBV4-3 and TRBJ1-5, with unresolved D. Per germline, CDR1 LGHNA and CDR2 YSLEER. The V end was cut by 0 bases, the J end by 6 bases, with 12 bases between. There are 15 residues in the CDR3. DNA of the CDR3: TGCGCCAGCAGCCAAGATATAACAAGTGGTCAGCCCCAGCATTTT. Translation: CASSQDITSGQPQHF.

Ten or more counts support this clonotype. This chain connects TRBV5-1 to TRBJ2-5; 9 bases line up with TRBD1. This CDR3 contains 14 residues. V shed 4 bases, J shed 3 bases, and the junction held 4 bases outside the gene matches. Germline lookup yields CDR1 SGHRS and CDR2 YFSETQ. CDR3 protein: CASSPWTGEETQYF. In nucleotides, the CDR3 is TGCGCCAGCAGCCCTTGGACAGGGGAAGAGACCCAGTACTTC.

The chain couples TRBV6-5 to TRBJ1-5; D possibly corresponds to TRBD1 (5 bases). The CDR3 spans 16 residues. Looked up from germline, CDR1 is MNHEY and CDR2 is SVGAGI. V was cut by 0 bases and J by 2 bases, with 11 bases left in between. CDR3 sequence: CASSYSGARGNQPQHF. Written as DNA, the CDR3 is TGTGCCAGCAGTTACTCCGGGGCGCGGGGCAATCAGCCCCAGCATTTT.

This clonotype was seen a few times. V is TRBV7-2 and J is TRBJ1-1; no definite D call. The CDR3 consists of 14 residues. Trimming cost V 5 bases and J 3 bases, with 13 bases left between them. The germline CDR1 and CDR2 sequences are SGHTA and FQGNSA. CDR3 nucleotide sequence: TGTGCCAGCAGCCAAAGCGGCTGGGACACTGAAGCTTTCTTT. Amino acids: CASSQSGWDTEAFF.

This CDR3 reads CASSQDRRLATGELFF. The CDR3 bases are TGTGCCAGCAGCCAAGATAGACGACTAGCGACCGGGGAGCTGTTTTTT. The rearrangement joins TRBV3-1 to TRBJ2-2; 8 nucleotides agree with TRBD2. The CDR3 extends over 16 amino acids. The V and J ends lost 0 bases and 5 bases, in that order; junction bases with no gene match: 5. CDR1 and CDR2 (germline): LGHDT, YNNKEL (reference sequence). Combining the CDR3 with reference TRBV3-1 and TRBJ2-2 gives the whole variable domain DTAVSQTPKYLVTQMGNDKSIKCEQNLGHDTMYWYKQDSKKFLKIMFSYNNKELIINETVPNRFSPKSPDKAHLNLHINSLELGDSAVYFCASSQDRRLATGELFFGEGSRLTVL.

This clonotype was counted a few times. The chain couples TRBV7-9 to TRBJ1-1; D gene uncertain. CDR3 length: 15 amino acids. Trimming took 0 bases from V and 1 from J, leaving 9 bases between them. The germline V gene has CDR1 SEHNR and CDR2 FQNEAQ (reference sequence). This CDR3 is CASSLARDANTEAFF. CDR3 sequence (DNA): TGTGCCAGCAGCTTAGCCCGGGATGCGAACACTGAAGCTTTCTTT. Variable domain in full (rest from reference TRBV7-9 and TRBJ1-1): DTGVSQNPRHKITKRGQNVTFRCDPISEHNRLYWYRQTLGQGPEFLTYFQNEAQLEKSRLLSDRFSAERPKGSFSTLEIQRTEQGDSAMYLCASSLARDANTEAFFGQGTRLTVV.

This clonotype came up many times. The genes are TRBV10-3 and TRBJ1-6; 8 bases line up with TRBD1. The germline V gene encodes CDR1 ENHRY and CDR2 SYGVKD. The CDR3 contains 18 residues. V dropped 3 bases and J dropped 9; count of bases not matched to a gene: 16. The CDR3 nucleotides read TGTGCCATCAGTGATCCGAGGACAGGGCGTCAGACCCTTTCACCCCTCCACTTT. Amino acid sequence: CAISDPRTGRQTLSPLHF.

This clonotype was recorded at least ten times. V usage is TRBV12-3 or TRBV12-4 and J usage is TRBJ2-1; 10 nucleotides match TRBD2. CDR3 length: 17 residues. Trimming cost V 0 bases and J 6 bases; bases outside gene matches: 8. As DNA, the CDR3 is TGTGCCAGCAGTTTAGCCCCAGCGGGGGGGCCGGGCAATGAGCAGTTCTTC. Residues: CASSLAPAGGPGNEQFF.

This clonotype was observed many times. The chain recombines TRBV3-1 with TRBJ1-4; D ambiguous. The V gene lost 4 bases and the J gene lost 5 bases, with 11 bases spanning the gap. The CDR3 has 14 residues. Germline V gives CDR1 LGHDT, CDR2 YNNKEL (reference sequence). CDR3 DNA sequence: TGTGCCAGCAGCCTGGTCGGGATGAATGAAAAACTGTTTTTT. Residues: CASSLVGMNEKLFF.

This clonotype showed up many times. This chain uses TRBV7-9 with TRBJ1-1, with 10 positions matching TRBD1. This CDR3 is built from 14 residues. V lost 5 bases, J lost 4 bases, and 4 bases stayed unmatched. CDR1 and CDR2 (germline): SEHNR, FQNEAQ (reference sequence). In DNA form, the CDR3 reads TGTGCCAGCAGCGTGGGGACAGGGGCCACTGAAGCTTTCTTT. Translating gives CASSVGTGATEAFF. Using reference TRBV7-9 and TRBJ1-1 for the parts outside the CDR3, the full variable domain is DTGVSQNPRHKITKRGQNVTFRCDPISEHNRLYWYRQTLGQGPEFLTYFQNEAQLEKSRLLSDRFSAERPKGSFSTLEIQRTEQGDSAMYLCASSVGTGATEAFFGQGTRLTVV.

This clonotype showed up just a few times. The chain joins TRBV20-1 to TRBJ1-1; D may be TRBD1 (5 bases). With 6 bases removed from V and 10 bases from J, the gap between germline ends came to 15 bases. CDR1 and CDR2 from the germline V gene are DFQATT and SNEGSKA (reference sequence). The CDR3 is 11 residues long. The CDR3 here is CSAFDSPVAFF. The DNA of the CDR3 is TGCAGTGCCTTTGACAGTCCTGTAGCTTTCTTT.

The J gene is TRBJ2-2, the V gene TRBV9; 9 nucleotides line up with TRBD1. The CDR3 totals 15 residues. The ends lost 4 bases at V and 5 bases at J; junction bases unmatched: 6. Germline V lookup: CDR1 SGDLS, CDR2 YYNGEE. CDR3 amino acids: CASSNRDRETGELFF. CDR3 DNA: TGTGCCAGCAGCAACCGGGACAGGGAAACCGGGGAGCTGTTTTTT.

This clonotype has more than one count but fewer than ten. V is TRBV7-2 and J is TRBJ2-7, with 11 nucleotides matching TRBD1. V shed 5 bases and J 3 bases; nucleotides not matched to a gene: 6. The CDR3 extends over 15 amino acids. Germline V gene lookup returns CDR1 SGHTA and CDR2 FQGNSA. The CDR3 sequence: CASSDIGTGGYEQYF. The DNA of the CDR3 is TGTGCCAGCAGCGACATAGGGACAGGGGGCTACGAGCAGTACTTC. Complete variable domain (other parts from reference TRBV7-2 and TRBJ2-7): GAGVSQSPSNKVTEKGKDVELRCDPISGHTALYWYRQSLGQGLEFLIYFQGNSAPDKSGLPSDRFSAERTGGSVSTLTIQRTQQEDSAVYLCASSDIGTGGYEQYFGPGTRLTVT.

This clonotype was recorded a few times. The chain has TRBV28 and TRBJ2-6; 7 bases are a match to TRBD1. The germline gives CDR1 MDHEN, CDR2 SYDVKM. Germline trimming cut 4 bases from V and 2 bases from J; bases unmatched to any gene: 2. This CDR3 spans 15 amino acids. The CDR3 nucleotides read TGTGCCAGCAGTTCGACAGGGACTGGGGCCAACGTCCTGACTTTC. Its translation is CASSSTGTGANVLTF.

The rearrangement uses TRBV19 and TRBJ1-1, with 10 bases identical to TRBD1. Germline CDR1 LNHDA, CDR2 SQIVND (reference sequence). V shed 1 base and J 8 bases; nucleotides not matched to a gene: 7. The CDR3 sequence is 15 residues long. The DNA of the CDR3 is TGTGCCAGTAGTATAGTTCCCGGACAGGGGGGAGAAGCTTTCTTT. Translated: CASSIVPGQGGEAFF.

This clonotype was recorded many times. The chain couples TRBV7-9 to TRBJ2-1; 7 bases align to TRBD1. After removal of 1 base from V and 5 bases from J, the junction contained 2 bases not matched to a gene. Germline loops: CDR1 SEHNR, CDR2 FQNEAQ (reference sequence). The CDR3 loop spans 14 amino acids. CDR3 protein: CASSLGGTDNEQFF. The CDR3 region has the DNA TGTGCCAGCAGCTTAGGAGGGACAGACAATGAGCAGTTCTTC.